This T cell receptor (beta chain) emerged from a study of breast tumors, draining lymph nodes, adjacent tissues. There are 16 residues in the CDR3. The V gene end was trimmed by 5 bases and the J gene end by 9 bases; junction bases not matched to a gene: 17. Germline lookup yields CDR1 DFQATT and CDR2 SNEGSKA (reference sequence). The study, taken as a whole, reports: Tumor repertoires ranked between lymph nodes and nontumor tissue in diversity, with V and J gene preferences.

This clonotype was observed at least ten times. As yet, its antigen is unknown. In TCRdb, the multiplex PCR reads were re-called with MiXCR into one record per CDR3 protein. The table lists 150,000 to 200,000 distinct CDR3 sequences, roughly a third of them singletons, with around 3.5% in the top ten. The lymph nodes were axillary draining lymph nodes from breast cancer patients. Sequenced sample: axillary lymph node tissue. This TCR derives from a female donor with breast cancer. Some clones in this sample may be carry-over from other donors' samples. The chain employs TRBV20-1 and TRBJ2-1; 9 bases agree with TRBD1. The CDR3 region has the DNA TGCAGTGCTCCCATGCACGGGGACAGGGAGGTGAGTGAGCAGTTCTTC. It encodes CSAPMHGDREVSEQFF.